This TCR beta chain was observed in a study of cytomegalovirus exposure and HLA in healthy donors. Study-level findings and limits: Per a prior analysis, the majority of TCR beta V segments were productive roughly 87% or roughly 30% of the time.

A note on this clone: Its antigen is unknown. Germline and junction disagree at one end, which may indicate a read error. This sample includes further DNA sequences coding for the same CDR3.

The CDR3 contains 12 residues. Germline loops: CDR1 ENHRY, CDR2 SYGVKD. The PCR contained 60 Vbeta and 13 Jbeta primers. Produced via immunoSEQ multiplex PCR; TCRdb's table is partial and in-frame only. This table holds some 200,000 clones, approximately 70% found once. The sequenced sample was PBMCs. The sequence was collected from a man aged 40-55 years in good health and CMV-seropositive. The V gene is TRBV10-3, the J gene TRBJ2-7, with no clear D. Here the CDR3 DNA reads TGCGCCATCCAAGAGAATACCCCCGAGCAGTACTTC. This sequence encodes CAIQENTPEQYF.